A single sample is the source of the 10 T cell receptor beta chains below, sequenced in a study of blood T cell repertoires in COVID-19. The repertoire was sequenced with immunoSEQ multiplex PCR; TCRdb's copy has only in-frame clones and lacks some. Of some 200,000 clones in the sample, approximately 85% were seen once. Sequencing was done on a sample of peripheral blood. These receptors were obtained from a woman in her fifties or sixties with active or convalescent COVID-19.

The V gene is TRBV29-1, the J gene TRBJ1-1; D is perhaps TRBD1 (6 bases). CDR1 SQVTM and CDR2 ANQGSEA come from the germline V gene. Between the trimmed V and J ends, which lost 6 bases and 0 bases, there was a span of 23 bases. The CDR3 has 17 amino acids. The CDR3 DNA follows: TGCAGCGTACCTCGCCCCCGCCGGGGACACATGAACACTGAAGCTTTCTTT. Amino acids: CSVPRPRRGHMNTEAFF.

Here the CDR3 reads CASSLTGQGAKEQFF. The CDR3 nucleotides are TGTGCCAGCAGTTTAACCGGACAGGGGGCTAAGGAGCAGTTCTTC. The rearrangement joins TRBV28 to TRBJ2-1; TRBD1 matches at 11 bases. There are 15 residues in the CDR3. The junction had 7 bases not matched to a gene; V was cut back by 2 bases and J by 10 bases. CDR1 MDHEN and CDR2 SYDVKM come from the germline V gene.

This clone was seen once. The chain carries TRBV2 and TRBJ1-1; no clear D. Trimming pared 6 bases from V and 0 bases from J, leaving 11 bases between. Germline values: CDR1 SNHLY, CDR2 FYNNEI. There are 14 residues in the CDR3. CDR3 DNA: TGTGCCAGCAGGAAAGAAGCCATGAACACTGAAGCTTTCTTT. This encodes CASRKEAMNTEAFF.

This sequence joins TRBV10-1 and TRBJ2-1; TRBD1 matches at 9 bases. J lost 0 bases, V lost 1 base, and 4 bases had no gene match. Germline loops: CDR1 WNHNN, CDR2 SYGVQD (reference sequence). This CDR3 spans 17 amino acids. For the CDR3, the DNA is TGCGCCAGCAGTGAGTGGGGACAGGGCCGCTCCTACAATGAGCAGTTCTTC. Protein: CASSEWGQGRSYNEQFF.

The genes are TRBV28 and TRBJ1-2; D may be TRBD1 (5 bases). CDR1 is MDHEN and CDR2 is SYDVKM in the germline V gene. This CDR3 has 14 residues. The V and J ends lost 3 bases and 1 base respectively, with 9 bases between them. The CDR3 protein is CASSFRTNNYGYTF. The CDR3 DNA follows: TGTGCCAGCAGTTTTCGGACAAATAACTATGGCTACACCTTC.

The CDR3 DNA follows: TGTGCCATCAGTGAGGGACAGAGTTTTGAAGCTTTCTTT. Translated: CAISEGQSFEAFF. The gene calls are TRBV10-3 and TRBJ1-1, with D maybe TRBD1 (6 bases). The germline V gene encodes CDR1 ENHRY and CDR2 SYGVKD. This CDR3 spans 13 amino acids. The V end was cut by 2 bases, the J end by 7 bases, with 11 bases between.

The chain joins TRBV28 to TRBJ1-2, with unresolved D. Trimming took off 1 base at V and 3 bases at J, with 9 bases between the two ends. This CDR3 spans 14 amino acids. The germline CDR1 and CDR2 sequences are MDHEN and SYDVKM. The CDR3 bases are TGTGCCAGCAGTTTATCCCACAGCTACTATGGCTACACCTTC. Translating gives CASSLSHSYYGYTF.

The chain uses TRBV19 and TRBJ2-2; the D gene is possibly TRBD2 (5 bases). The CDR3 totals 15 residues. CDR1 is LNHDA and CDR2 is SQIVND in the germline V gene (reference sequence). Deletions cut 5 bases from V and 6 bases from J, with 16 bases between. CDR3 bases: TGTGCCAGTAGTCGGGGTCGGGGAGATCCCGGGGAGCTGTTTTTT. Translated, it gives CASSRGRGDPGELFF. Full variable domain (rest looked up from reference TRBV19 and TRBJ2-2): DGGITQSPKYLFRKEGQNVTLSCEQNLNHDAMYWYRQDPGQGLRLIYYSQIVNDFQKGDIAEGYSVSREKKESFPLTVTSAQKNPTAFYLCASSRGRGDPGELFFGEGSRLTVL.

The genes are TRBV12-3 or TRBV12-4 and TRBJ1-5; D is possibly TRBD1 (5 bases). V was pared by 6 bases and J by 7 bases, with 13 bases between. CDR3 length: 13 amino acids. The CDR3 is CASSSQGGQPQHF. CDR3 coding DNA: TGTGCCAGCAGCTCTCAGGGAGGACAGCCCCAGCATTTT.

V usage is TRBV20-1 and J usage is TRBJ2-1, with 7 bases matching TRBD1. V gave up 3 bases and J gave up 4 bases; unmatched junction bases: 15. This CDR3 is built from 17 residues. The germline V gene encodes CDR1 DFQATT and CDR2 SNEGSKA (reference sequence). The CDR3 nucleotides are TGCAGTGCTAGTGGGGTTGGGAGACAGGGAGTTTACAATGAGCAGTTCTTC. Translating it yields CSASGVGRQGVYNEQFF.